Presented here are 4 T cell receptor beta chains from one specimen sequenced in a study of blood T cell repertoires in COVID-19 (dated by TCRdb to 2018 to 2020). To prepare the library, the immunoSEQ multiplex PCR assay was applied. TCRdb limited this immuneACCESS table to in-frame rearrangements with V and J called. A share of clones is missing; checked studies link under half to unresolved V genes, and the rest is unexplained. The sample table records 150,000 to 200,000 clones; about 88% of these occur just once. Around 4.8% of the sample rests with the top ten. The specimen sequenced was peripheral blood. The receptors derive from a human donor in a cohort sampled during active COVID-19.

This chain uses TRBV6-2 or TRBV6-3 with TRBJ1-2, with a tentative D call TRBD1 (6 bases). Germline values: CDR1 MNHEY, CDR2 SVGEGT. The CDR3 runs to 14 residues. V lost 6 bases to trimming and J lost 0 bases, with 11 bases between them. The CDR3 region is CASSKTGSNYGYTF. The DNA of the CDR3 is TGTGCCAGCAGCAAGACAGGATCTAACTATGGCTACACCTTC.

CDR3 region: CASSLALSRETQYF. Here the CDR3 DNA reads TGCGCCAGCAGCTTGGCGCTTAGCCGAGAGACCCAGTACTTC. The rearrangement uses TRBV5-1 and TRBJ2-5; D uncertain. CDR1 and CDR2 (germline): SGHRS, YFSETQ. Trimming cost V 0 bases and J 4 bases, with 10 bases left between them. CDR3 length: 14 residues.

V usage is TRBV11-2 and J usage is TRBJ1-4, with D tentatively TRBD1 (6 bases). With 11 bases removed from V and 0 bases from J, the gap between germline ends came to 16 bases. Germline lookup yields CDR1 SGHAT and CDR2 FQNNGV. There are 15 residues in the CDR3. The CDR3 reads CAGAQGTTTNEKLFF. The CDR3 nucleotides are TGTGCCGGCGCCCAGGGGACCACAACTAATGAAAAACTGTTTTTT.

This chain links TRBV5-1 with TRBJ1-3; D may be TRBD1 (5 bases). CDR3 size: 17 residues. Germline V gives CDR1 SGHRS, CDR2 YFSETQ. Trimming pared 0 bases from V and 4 bases from J, leaving 17 bases between. The CDR3 bases are TGCGCCAGCAGCTTGGACGGGGCAGGAGGGTCCGGAAACACCATATATTTT. This codes for CASSLDGAGGSGNTIYF.